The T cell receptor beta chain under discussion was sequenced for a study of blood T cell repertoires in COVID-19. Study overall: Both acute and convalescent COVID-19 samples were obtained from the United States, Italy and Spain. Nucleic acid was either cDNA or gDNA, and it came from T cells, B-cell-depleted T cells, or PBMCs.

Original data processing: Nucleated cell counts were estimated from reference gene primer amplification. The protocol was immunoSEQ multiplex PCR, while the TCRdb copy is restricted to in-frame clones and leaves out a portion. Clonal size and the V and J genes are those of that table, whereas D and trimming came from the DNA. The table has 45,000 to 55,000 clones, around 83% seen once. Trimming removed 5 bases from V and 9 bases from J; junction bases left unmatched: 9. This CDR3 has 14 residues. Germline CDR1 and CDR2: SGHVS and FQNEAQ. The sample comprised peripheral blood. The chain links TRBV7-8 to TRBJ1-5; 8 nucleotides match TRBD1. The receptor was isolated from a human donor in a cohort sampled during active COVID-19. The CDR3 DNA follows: TGTGCCAGCAGCACCGGACAGGGCCATTCGCCCCAGCATTTT. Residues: CASSTGQGHSPQHF.